This passage covers 3 T cell receptor beta chains from one sample sequenced in a study of cytomegalovirus exposure and HLA in healthy donors. 60 Vbeta and 13 Jbeta primers were used in PCR. Clones were sequenced by immunoSEQ multiplex PCR, and TCRdb holds only the in-frame ones, with some missing. The data contain roughly 190,000 clones, more than 70% of them singletons. The specimen sequenced was PBMCs. The receptors originated from a man under 40 in good health and CMV-seropositive.

The V gene is TRBV7-9, the J gene TRBJ2-1; 10 bases map to TRBD2. After removal of 5 bases from V and 7 bases from J, the junction contained 8 bases not matched to a gene. Germline CDR1 SEHNR, CDR2 FQNEAQ (reference sequence). The CDR3 has 15 residues. The CDR3 loop is CASSLSGGALNEQFF. For the CDR3, the DNA is TGTGCCAGCAGCCTCAGCGGGGGGGCCCTAAATGAGCAGTTCTTC.

The chain links TRBV9 to TRBJ1-5; D unresolved. The CDR3 covers 15 residues. Germline V CDR1 and CDR2: SGDLS, YYNGEE. Trimming removed 5 bases from V and 4 bases from J, with 16 bases in between. CDR3 sequence reads: CASSRGDGRNQPQHF. The CDR3 bases are TGTGCCAGCAGTCGAGGAGACGGGAGGAATCAGCCCCAGCATTTT. The complete variable domain, with remaining parts taken from reference TRBV9 and TRBJ1-5, reads DSGVTQTPKHLITATGQRVTLRCSPRSGDLSVYWYQQSLDQGLQFLIQYYNGEERAKGNILERFSAQQFPDLHSELNLSSLELGDSALYFCASSRGDGRNQPQHFGDGTRLSIL.

The V gene is TRBV7-2, the J gene TRBJ1-1; D unresolved. Germline V gene sequence: CDR1 SGHTA, CDR2 FQGNSA. CDR3 length equals 12 residues. V lost 5 bases and J lost 6, with 10 bases in between. In DNA form, the CDR3 reads TGTGCCAGCAGCCCCCCGGTTTCTGAAGCTTTCTTT. Residues: CASSPPVSEAFF.